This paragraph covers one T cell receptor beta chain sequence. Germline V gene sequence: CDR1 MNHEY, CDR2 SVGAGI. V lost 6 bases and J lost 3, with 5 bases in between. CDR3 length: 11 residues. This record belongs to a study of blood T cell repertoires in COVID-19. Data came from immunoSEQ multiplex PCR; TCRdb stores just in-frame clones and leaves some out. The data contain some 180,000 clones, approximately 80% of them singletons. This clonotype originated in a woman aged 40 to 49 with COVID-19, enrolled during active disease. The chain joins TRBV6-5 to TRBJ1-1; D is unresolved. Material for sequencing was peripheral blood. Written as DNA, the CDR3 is TGTGCCAGCAGCCCGTACACTGAAGCTTTCTTT. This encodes CASSPYTEAFF.